This T cell receptor beta chain was sequenced for a study of T-cell memory formation after mild COVID-19. With regard to this clonotype: The antigen is undetermined.

Germline CDR1 reads LNHDA; CDR2 reads SQIVND (reference sequence). The CDR3 has 15 amino acids. V was trimmed by 8 bases and J by 0 bases, leaving 14 bases between them. Study-level results: Contracting clones from day 15 to 85 showed balanced CD4/CD8; later expanders favored CD4+. What remained unconfirmed was the SARS-CoV-2 specificity of second-wave clones peaking on day 37.

MiXCR, applied by TCRdb to the 5' RACE reads, yields one record per CDR3 protein. This table has more than 350,000 distinct CDR3 sequences, around 21% appearing once. This sequence joins TRBV19 and TRBJ2-4, with a weak D call TRBD1 (5 bases). The clonotype comes from an adult woman who had mild COVID-19 (a few samples of this study predate the infection). Cell type and time point are not known. The sequenced sample was PBMCs or a T cell subset sorted from them (not recorded which). The CDR3 DNA reads as TGTGCCAGTCGAACAGGTTGGGGAGCCAAAAACATTCAGTACTTC. Translating gives CASRTGWGAKNIQYF.